This T cell receptor beta chain was identified during a study of neurological immune-mediated disorders (dated by TCRdb to the late 2010s). In the study overall: The study compared peripheral blood TCR-beta repertoires of HTLV-I-associated myelopathy (HAM/TSP) patients, multiple sclerosis patients and healthy controls using UMI-based sequencing. Alongside PBMC samples, the set of more than 85 TCR-beta libraries contained longitudinal samples, technical triplicates, and paired CD4+ and CD8+ T-cell subsets that had been sorted. Of the 68 subjects in the cohort, about 14 were HAM/TSP patients, 34 were multiple sclerosis patients, and around 20 were healthy controls.

Taken from cysteine to phenylalanine, the CDR3 has 18 residues. The sequence is cut down to CDR3 DNA, 54 bases in frame from base 1. The germline V gene encodes CDR1 SGHTS and CDR2 YDEGEE. For unsorted PBMC libraries, 2 million PBMCs were used after storage in RNAlater at -80 degrees C until RNA extraction. Peripheral blood was subjected to Ficoll-Hypaque density gradient centrifugation to isolate PBMCs, which were then cryopreserved in liquid nitrogen. This clonotype is a singleton in its sample. What this receptor recognizes is not known. Relative to the germline gene, one junction end is altered; a read error may explain this. The research as a whole found: TCR clonal expansion was greatest in HAM/TSP patients and smallest in MS patients, who ranked below even healthy controls. Expanded clones from different subjects shared no identical CDR3 amino acid sequences, which suggests that TCR-beta repertoires were private in all groups.

To synthesize cDNA, template-switch 5'RACE was performed with a primer carrying a 10-nucleotide random unique molecular identifier so that each TCR transcript was tagged. Each sequencing run produced over 160 million TCR-beta sequences covering 15-18 subjects. Total RNA was extracted with the RNeasy kit. TCR-beta VDJ regions were amplified with primers for the TCR constant region and the 5'RACE anchor, using the KAPA Real-time Library Amplification kit. A first PCR added sample indexes and Illumina adaptors, and a second PCR then raised library yield. After Ampure bead purification, the roughly 650 bp TCR product was size-selected on a 2% E-gel SizeSelection system. Before pooling, library quality was checked on a Bioanalyzer, concentration was measured with Qubit, and libraries were quantified with the Kapa Library Quantification kit. An Illumina HiSeq 2500 was used to sequence the libraries paired-end at 2 x 150 bp. To increase sequence diversity, about 25-31% phiX was spiked into each library pool. Concerning the study's data processing: Quality-filtered reads were processed with the UMI-based MiGEC pipeline, and over 75% of raw TCR sequences were removed by the MiGEC pipeline during error correction. VDJ genes were aligned to IMGT germline references, and clonotypes were defined by unique CDR3 amino acid sequence plus V-J genes. Clonal expansion, Shannon diversity and CDR3 relatedness (CalcPairwiseDistances, ClusterSamples) were evaluated with VDJtools, and phylogenetic trees were built with CLCbio workbench. Using coefficient-of-variation modelling across technical triplicates, the study counted a clone as expanded if it had at least 8 unique UMIs. TCRdb trimmed public reads at Q25 via fastp, called clones via MiXCR and kept in-frame beta chains. Each record represents a unique CDR3 protein, reported with the most common genes and DNA among its rows. The V and J calls come from TCRdb's annotation, not from the publication. The sample table lists roughly 21,000 distinct CDR3 sequences, 15% of them with a count of one. The ten largest clonotypes hold about 16% of the sample.

Sequenced sample: PBMCs. The sequence is built from TRBV5-8 and TRBJ1-4, with no reliable assignment of the D segment. The TCR sequence derives from a female donor with HTLV-1-associated myelopathy (HAM/TSP). The encoded CDR3 is CPSSRTTHTRATNEKLFF. The nucleotide sequence is TGTCCCAGCAGCCGAACGACACATACTAGAGCAACTAATGAAAAACTGTTTTTT.